The sequence of this T cell receptor beta chain was determined in a study of CD8+CD57+ T cells in acquired aplastic anemia. Study-level information: Sorted CD4+ and CD8+ cells yielded DNA averaging around 3 ug. General study results and limits: Patients versus controls showed no significant CD8+ Simpson's diversity difference.

Profiling that covered TCR beta VDJ and CDR3 relied on genomic DNA as its template. TCRdb independently ran MiXCR on the reads; one entry per CDR3 protein. The sample lists over 150,000 distinct CDR3 sequences, roughly 54% occurring once. As regards this clonotype: Its cognate antigen is unknown.

Whoever was chosen for sequencing had shown CD8+CD57+ cell expansion by flow cytometry. This CDR3 spans 16 amino acids. Germline assignment: CDR1 SGHVS and CDR2 FQNEAQ. With 5 bases clipped from V and 8 bases from J, the junction kept 10 bases outside the gene matches. This sequence originates from a human donor with aplastic anemia. The specimen sequenced was sorted CD4+, CD8+, or CD8+CD57+ T cells (not recorded which) from PBMCs. This chain uses TRBV7-8 with TRBJ2-1; 12 bases fit TRBD2. The CDR3 DNA sequence: TGTGCCAGCAGCAACCCCTTGCTAGCGGGGGGGGATGAGCAGTTCTTC. Translated, it gives CASSNPLLAGGDEQFF.